Listed below are T cell receptor beta chains from one sample, sequenced in a study of CD8 T cells in ankylosing spondylitis. TCRdb independently ran MiXCR on the 5' RACE reads; one entry per CDR3 protein. Found here are roughly 130,000 distinct CDR3 sequences, approximately 6.8% of them singletons; the top ten hold more than 9%. Sequencing was done on a sample of blood, either unsorted or a sorted T cell fraction (not recorded which). Every receptor here comes from a male donor with ankylosing spondylitis or in good health (not recorded which). Both conserved end residues are part of each CDR3. D genes are given only for firm matches. The size of a clone is reported for some rows only, either as once, few or many, or as a class for expanded clones.

D gene: TRBD1
clone size: many
CDR3 length: 15
V gene: TRBV4-1
J gene: TRBJ2-7
CDR3 protein: CASSHNRGSSYEQYF
CDR3 DNA: TGCGCCAGCAGCCACAACAGGGGGAGCTCCTACGAGCAGTACTTC

D gene: TRBD2
clone size: many
CDR3 length: 16
V gene: TRBV3-1
J gene: TRBJ2-3
CDR3 protein: CASTSRRGSSTDTQYF
CDR3 DNA: TGTGCCAGCACCTCCCGGCGGGGGAGTAGCACAGATACGCAGTATTTT

D gene: .
clone size: many
CDR3 length: 13
V gene: TRBV29-1
J gene: TRBJ1-5
CDR3 protein: CSVGVQGNQPQHF
CDR3 DNA: TGCAGCGTTGGCGTGCAGGGCAATCAGCCCCAGCATTTT

D gene: .
clone size: many
CDR3 length: 12
V gene: TRBV5-1
J gene: TRBJ1-5
CDR3 protein: CASSLRVKPQHF
CDR3 DNA: TGCGCCAGCAGCTTGCGGGTGAAGCCCCAGCATTTT

D gene: .
clone size: .
CDR3 length: 15
V gene: TRBV5-6
J gene: TRBJ2-3
CDR3 protein: CASSLAQTSTDTQYF
CDR3 DNA: TGTGCCAGCAGCTTGGCACAGACCAGCACAGATACGCAGTATTTT

D gene: .
clone size: many
CDR3 length: 12
V gene: TRBV20-1
J gene: TRBJ2-7
CDR3 protein: CSGTTEGYEQYF
CDR3 DNA: TGCAGTGGGACCACGGAAGGCTACGAGCAGTACTTC

D gene: .
clone size: few
CDR3 length: 14
V gene: TRBV11-2
J gene: TRBJ2-3
CDR3 protein: CATERETSTDTQYF
CDR3 DNA: TGTGCCACCGAAAGGGAAACTAGCACAGATACGCAGTATTTT

D gene: .
clone size: many
CDR3 length: 15
V gene: TRBV21-1
J gene: TRBJ2-1
CDR3 protein: CASSKEGRGDNEQFF
CDR3 DNA: TGTGCCAGCAGCAAAGAGGGTAGGGGGGACAATGAGCAGTTCTTC

D gene: .
clone size: many
CDR3 length: 14
V gene: TRBV5-1
J gene: TRBJ2-1
CDR3 protein: CASNRDSSYNEQFF
CDR3 DNA: TGCGCCAGCAATCGGGACTCCTCCTACAATGAGCAGTTCTTC

D gene: .
clone size: few
CDR3 length: 11
V gene: TRBV20-1
J gene: TRBJ2-3
CDR3 protein: CSASKIDTQYF
CDR3 DNA: TGCAGTGCTAGTAAGATAGATACGCAGTATTTT

D gene: .
clone size: many
CDR3 length: 13
V gene: TRBV11-2
J gene: TRBJ2-7
CDR3 protein: CASSLDNTYEQYF
CDR3 DNA: TGTGCCAGCAGCTTAGACAACACCTACGAGCAGTACTTC

D gene: .
clone size: many
CDR3 length: 21
V gene: TRBV24-1
J gene: TRBJ1-2
CDR3 protein: CATTGRSSTVAVTKDNYGYTF
CDR3 DNA: TGTGCCACCACCGGTCGCTCCTCGACCGTGGCAGTTACAAAAGATAACTATGGCTACACCTTC

D gene: .
clone size: many
CDR3 length: 15
V gene: TRBV9
J gene: TRBJ2-5
CDR3 protein: CASSVAGGREETQYF
CDR3 DNA: TGTGCCAGCAGCGTAGCAGGGGGGCGGGAAGAGACCCAGTACTTC

D gene: .
clone size: many
CDR3 length: 13
V gene: TRBV7-3
J gene: TRBJ2-2
CDR3 protein: CASSPSWAGELFF
CDR3 DNA: TGTGCCAGCAGCCCGTCGTGGGCCGGGGAGCTGTTTTTT

D gene: TRBD2
clone size: many
CDR3 length: 16
V gene: TRBV5-6
J gene: TRBJ2-1
CDR3 protein: CASSWGTSGGRNEQFF
CDR3 DNA: TGTGCCAGCAGCTGGGGGACTAGCGGGGGTCGCAATGAGCAGTTCTTC

D gene: .
clone size: many
CDR3 length: 13
V gene: TRBV7-2
J gene: TRBJ2-7
CDR3 protein: CASSLGRAGEQYF
CDR3 DNA: TGTGCCAGCAGCTTGGGCAGGGCTGGCGAGCAGTACTTC

D gene: .
clone size: many
CDR3 length: 14
V gene: TRBV7-2
J gene: TRBJ2-2
CDR3 protein: CASSLAAAAGELFF
CDR3 DNA: TGTGCCAGCAGCTTAGCCGCGGCCGCCGGGGAGCTGTTTTTT

D gene: .
clone size: few
CDR3 length: 16
V gene: TRBV30
J gene: TRBJ2-1
CDR3 protein: CAWIDSGTSSYNEQFF
CDR3 DNA: TGTGCCTGGATCGATTCTGGCACGAGCTCCTACAATGAGCAGTTCTTC

D gene: .
clone size: many
CDR3 length: 15
V gene: TRBV15
J gene: TRBJ1-5
CDR3 protein: CATSREGLRNQPQHF
CDR3 DNA: TGTGCCACCAGCAGAGAGGGTTTGAGAAATCAGCCCCAGCATTTT

D gene: .
clone size: many
CDR3 length: 13
V gene: TRBV30
J gene: TRBJ2-7
CDR3 protein: CAWSAGSSDEQYF
CDR3 DNA: TGTGCCTGGTCAGCAGGGTCGTCCGACGAGCAGTACTTC

D gene: .
clone size: few
CDR3 length: 14
V gene: TRBV30
J gene: TRBJ2-1
CDR3 protein: CAWRKGTGGREQFF
CDR3 DNA: TGTGCCTGGAGAAAAGGGACTGGAGGTAGGGAGCAGTTCTTC

D gene: TRBD2
clone size: many
CDR3 length: 17
V gene: TRBV5-1
J gene: TRBJ2-1
CDR3 protein: CASSPRTSGPRYNEQFF
CDR3 DNA: TGCGCCAGCAGCCCGCGGACTAGCGGGCCCCGGTACAATGAGCAGTTCTTC

D gene: TRBD1
clone size: many
CDR3 length: 15
V gene: TRBV3-1
J gene: TRBJ1-3
CDR3 protein: CASSPGTGVGNTIYF
CDR3 DNA: TGTGCCAGCAGCCCCGGGACAGGGGTCGGAAACACCATATATTTT

D gene: .
clone size: .
CDR3 length: 13
V gene: TRBV20-1
J gene: TRBJ2-3
CDR3 protein: CSAREESTDTQYF
CDR3 DNA: TGCAGTGCTAGAGAAGAATCTACAGATACGCAGTATTTT

D gene: .
clone size: many
CDR3 length: 14
V gene: TRBV20-1
J gene: TRBJ2-7
CDR3 protein: CSARAGLPSYEQYF
CDR3 DNA: TGCAGTGCTAGAGCAGGACTACCCTCCTACGAGCAGTACTTC

D gene: .
clone size: many
CDR3 length: 15
V gene: TRBV20-1
J gene: TRBJ2-3
CDR3 protein: CSALHGAHREDTQYF
CDR3 DNA: TGCAGTGCGCTTCACGGGGCCCACCGGGAAGATACGCAGTATTTT

D gene: .
clone size: many
CDR3 length: 13
V gene: TRBV15
J gene: TRBJ2-7
CDR3 protein: CATSLISGYEQYF
CDR3 DNA: TGTGCCACCAGCCTCATTAGCGGCTACGAGCAGTACTTC

D gene: .
clone size: many
CDR3 length: 12
V gene: TRBV4-1
J gene: TRBJ2-5
CDR3 protein: CASSQLGETQYF
CDR3 DNA: TGCGCCAGCAGCCAACTAGGGGAGACCCAGTACTTC

D gene: TRBD1
clone size: .
CDR3 length: 12
V gene: TRBV20-1
J gene: TRBJ2-7
CDR3 protein: CSAKGDRPEQYF
CDR3 DNA: TGCAGTGCTAAGGGGGACAGGCCCGAGCAGTACTTC

D gene: .
clone size: many
CDR3 length: 15
V gene: TRBV6-5
J gene: TRBJ2-2
CDR3 protein: CASSYQGGNTGELFF
CDR3 DNA: TGTGCCAGCAGTTACCAGGGTGGGAACACCGGGGAGCTGTTTTTT

D gene: .
clone size: many
CDR3 length: 13
V gene: TRBV20-1
J gene: TRBJ2-3
CDR3 protein: CSASRESGDTQYF
CDR3 DNA: TGCAGTGCTAGTAGGGAGTCCGGAGATACGCAGTATTTT

D gene: TRBD2
clone size: many
CDR3 length: 17
V gene: TRBV7-2
J gene: TRBJ2-3
CDR3 protein: CASSYRASGGSTDTQYF
CDR3 DNA: TGTGCCAGCAGCTACCGGGCTAGCGGGGGCAGCACAGATACGCAGTATTTT

D gene: .
clone size: many
CDR3 length: 15
V gene: TRBV20-1
J gene: TRBJ2-7
CDR3 protein: CSAILFPDNTYEQYF
CDR3 DNA: TGCAGTGCTATACTCTTTCCGGACAACACCTACGAGCAGTACTTC

D gene: .
clone size: many
CDR3 length: 15
V gene: TRBV20-1
J gene: TRBJ2-5
CDR3 protein: CSARDWGQLQETQYF
CDR3 DNA: TGCAGTGCTAGAGATTGGGGACAATTACAAGAGACCCAGTACTTC

D gene: TRBD1
clone size: many
CDR3 length: 12
V gene: TRBV10-3
J gene: TRBJ1-2
CDR3 protein: CATEIGTGGYTF
CDR3 DNA: TGTGCCACCGAGATCGGGACAGGTGGCTACACCTTC

D gene: .
clone size: many
CDR3 length: 15
V gene: TRBV3-1
J gene: TRBJ2-6
CDR3 protein: CASSHNRAGANVLTF
CDR3 DNA: TGTGCCAGCAGCCACAACAGGGCTGGGGCCAACGTCCTGACTTTC

D gene: .
clone size: many
CDR3 length: 15
V gene: TRBV3-1
J gene: TRBJ1-2
CDR3 protein: CASSQAAGVNYGYTF
CDR3 DNA: TGTGCCAGCAGCCAAGCGGCAGGAGTCAACTATGGCTACACCTTC

D gene: TRBD1
clone size: many
CDR3 length: 16
V gene: TRBV20-1
J gene: TRBJ1-5
CDR3 protein: CSAREPPGQGNQPQHF
CDR3 DNA: TGCAGTGCTAGAGAACCACCGGGACAGGGAAATCAGCCCCAGCATTTT

D gene: .
clone size: .
CDR3 length: 13
V gene: TRBV7-6
J gene: TRBJ2-7
CDR3 protein: CASSLGLVGEQYF
CDR3 DNA: TGTGCCAGCAGCTTAGGCCTGGTGGGCGAGCAGTACTTC

D gene: TRBD2
clone size: many
CDR3 length: 16
V gene: TRBV5-1
J gene: TRBJ2-1
CDR3 protein: CASSLSPSGGDNEQFF
CDR3 DNA: TGCGCCAGCAGCTTGTCGCCTAGCGGGGGGGATAATGAGCAGTTCTTC

D gene: TRBD1
clone size: many
CDR3 length: 17
V gene: TRBV12-3/TRBV12-4
J gene: TRBJ1-2
CDR3 protein: CASSSHGTGVHNYGYTF
CDR3 DNA: TGTGCCAGCAGTTCCCATGGGACAGGGGTCCATAACTATGGCTACACCTTC

D gene: .
clone size: many
CDR3 length: 14
V gene: TRBV3-1
J gene: TRBJ1-6
CDR3 protein: CASSRRTEGSPLHF
CDR3 DNA: TGTGCCAGCAGCCGTCGGACAGAGGGTTCACCCCTCCACTTT

D gene: TRBD1
clone size: many
CDR3 length: 14
V gene: TRBV5-1
J gene: TRBJ1-4
CDR3 protein: CASSHGQGVEKLFF
CDR3 DNA: TGCGCCAGCAGCCACGGACAGGGGGTGGAAAAACTGTTTTTT

D gene: TRBD1
clone size: many
CDR3 length: 20
V gene: TRBV20-1
J gene: TRBJ1-3
CDR3 protein: CSAKWGQGKGSKSSGNTIYF
CDR3 DNA: TGCAGTGCCAAATGGGGACAGGGCAAAGGGAGTAAGAGCTCTGGAAACACCATATATTTT

D gene: .
clone size: many
CDR3 length: 15
V gene: TRBV7-9
J gene: TRBJ1-4
CDR3 protein: CASSLILGSNEKLFF
CDR3 DNA: TGTGCCAGCAGCTTAATCCTGGGATCTAATGAAAAACTGTTTTTT

D gene: .
clone size: .
CDR3 length: 15
V gene: TRBV5-4
J gene: TRBJ2-5
CDR3 protein: CASRLTYGAQETQYF
CDR3 DNA: TGTGCCAGCAGACTCACTTACGGGGCTCAAGAGACCCAGTACTTC

D gene: .
clone size: many
CDR3 length: 15
V gene: TRBV7-9
J gene: TRBJ2-3
CDR3 protein: CASSPGGLGLDTQYF
CDR3 DNA: TGTGCCAGCAGCCCAGGGGGACTAGGATTGGATACGCAGTATTTT

D gene: .
clone size: many
CDR3 length: 14
V gene: TRBV20-1
J gene: TRBJ2-7
CDR3 protein: CSAPHRGYSYEQYF
CDR3 DNA: TGCAGTGCCCCCCACCGCGGTTACTCCTACGAGCAGTACTTC

D gene: TRBD1
clone size: few
CDR3 length: 14
V gene: TRBV5-1
J gene: TRBJ1-1
CDR3 protein: CASSLWGQALEAFF
CDR3 DNA: TGCGCCAGCAGCCTGTGGGGACAGGCACTTGAAGCTTTCTTT

D gene: TRBD1
clone size: many
CDR3 length: 14
V gene: TRBV7-9
J gene: TRBJ2-3
CDR3 protein: CASSRGQVSDTQYF
CDR3 DNA: TGTGCCAGCAGCAGGGGACAGGTCTCTGATACGCAGTATTTT